Described below is a single T cell receptor (beta chain) sequence and its context. The data were obtained in a study of PD-L1 blockade in urothelial cancer. Study overall: Median T cell yield per blood sample was about 150,000 cells.

Noted time point: pretreatment peripheral blood. V was cut by 0 bases and J by 2 bases, with 12 bases left in between. CDR1 is SGHDT and CDR2 is YYEEEE in the germline V gene. The CDR3 runs to 15 residues. Libraries were prepared by immunoSEQ multiplex PCR; TCRdb keeps only in-frame clonotypes and omits some of them. The sample shows 75,000 to 95,000 clones, around four fifths of them seen only once. The material sequenced was PBMCs, taken around atezolizumab (anti-PD-L1) treatment. The chain has TRBV5-6 and TRBJ2-7, with D maybe TRBD2 (6 bases). This clonotype was obtained from a man aged 40-49 years with urothelial cancer. The chain's CDR3 is CASSLESGSAYEQYF. CDR3 nucleotide sequence: TGTGCCAGCAGCTTGGAGAGCGGGTCAGCCTACGAGCAGTACTTC.